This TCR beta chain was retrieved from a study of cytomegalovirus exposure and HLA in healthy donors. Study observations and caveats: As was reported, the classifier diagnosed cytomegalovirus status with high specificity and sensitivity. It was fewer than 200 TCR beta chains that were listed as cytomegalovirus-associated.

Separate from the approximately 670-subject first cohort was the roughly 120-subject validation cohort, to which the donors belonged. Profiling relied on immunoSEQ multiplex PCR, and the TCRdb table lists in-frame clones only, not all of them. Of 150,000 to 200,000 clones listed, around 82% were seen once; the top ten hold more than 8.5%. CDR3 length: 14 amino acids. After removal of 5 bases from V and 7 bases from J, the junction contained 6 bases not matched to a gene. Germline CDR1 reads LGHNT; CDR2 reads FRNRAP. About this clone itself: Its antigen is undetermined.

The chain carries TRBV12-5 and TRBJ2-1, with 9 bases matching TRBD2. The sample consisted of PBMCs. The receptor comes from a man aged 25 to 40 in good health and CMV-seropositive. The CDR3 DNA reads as TGTGCTAGTGGTAGGGCGGGAGGGGGGAATGAGCAGTTCTTC. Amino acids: CASGRAGGGNEQFF.